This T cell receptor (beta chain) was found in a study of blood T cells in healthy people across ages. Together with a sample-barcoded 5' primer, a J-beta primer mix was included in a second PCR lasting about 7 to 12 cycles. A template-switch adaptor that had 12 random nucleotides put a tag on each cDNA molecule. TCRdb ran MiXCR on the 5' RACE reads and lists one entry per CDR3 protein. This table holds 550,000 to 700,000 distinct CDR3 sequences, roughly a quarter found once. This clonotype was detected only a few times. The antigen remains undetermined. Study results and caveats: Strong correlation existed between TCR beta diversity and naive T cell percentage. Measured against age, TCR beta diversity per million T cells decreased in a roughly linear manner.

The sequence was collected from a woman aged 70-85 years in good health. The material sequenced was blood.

The CDR3 DNA sequence: TGTGCCAGCAGAGCTAGGGTAGGGCCCTACAATGAGCAGTTCTTC. Protein: CASRARVGPYNEQFF. The J gene is TRBJ2-1, the V gene TRBV2; D call uncertain. Germline CDR1 and CDR2: SNHLY and FYNNEI. This CDR3 is 15 amino acids long. Trimming shortened V by 6 bases and J by 2 bases, and 14 bases separated the two germline ends.